These 19 T cell receptor beta chains were sequenced from one sample in a study of cytomegalovirus exposure and HLA in healthy donors (dated by TCRdb to about 2017). The library was generated by the immunoSEQ multiplex PCR assay. For the multiplex PCR, a mixture combining 60 forward primers for TCR Vbeta segments and 13 reverse primers for TCR Jbeta segments was used. TCRdb re-hosts the immuneACCESS table, in-frame sequences only. Its copies lack some clones; in the studies checked, an unresolved V gene accounts for under half of them, and the cause for the rest is not known. This sample comprises approximately 130,000 clones, roughly 82% of them detected only once. The ten largest clones add up to less than 6% of the sample. Sequenced sample: PBMCs. The receptors were gathered from a man aged 18 to 35 in good health and CMV-seropositive.

The V gene is TRBV11-2, the J gene TRBJ2-7; a weak D match, TRBD2 (6 bases). The V gene's germline CDR1 is SGHAT and CDR2 FQNNGV. Trimming removed 3 bases from V and 2 bases from J, with 14 bases in between. This CDR3 has 15 residues. CDR3 DNA: TGTGCCAGCAGCTTGGGTGCAGGGAGGACCTACGAGCAGTACTTC. This encodes CASSLGAGRTYEQYF.

The chain couples TRBV6-6 to TRBJ2-5; tentatively, D is TRBD1 (6 bases). Trimming stripped 5 bases from V and 1 base from J, with 11 bases between. CDR1 and CDR2 (germline): MNHNY, SVGAGI (reference sequence). This CDR3 region has 14 residues. Here the CDR3 DNA reads TGTGCCAGCAGTAAGGGGACACTCCAAGAGACCCAGTACTTC. It translates to CASSKGTLQETQYF.

Comments on this clone: Other nucleotide sequences in the sample specify the same CDR3. J is TRBJ1-5 and V is TRBV18; 8 bases fit TRBD1. The CDR3 is 14 amino acids. V lost 6 bases, J lost 3 bases, and 4 bases stayed unmatched. Germline lookup yields CDR1 KGHSH and CDR2 LQKENI. In nucleotides, the CDR3 is TGTGCCAGCTCCCCGACAGGGGACAATCAGCCCCAGCATTTT. As protein: CASSPTGDNQPQHF.

The J gene is TRBJ2-2, the V gene TRBV5-1, with D perhaps matching TRBD2 (6 bases). There are 16 residues in the CDR3. CDR1 and CDR2 from the germline V gene are SGHRS and YFSETQ. V lost 1 base to trimming and J lost 2 bases, with 12 bases between them. The CDR3 loop is CASSLNQGGNTGELFF. The CDR3 DNA reads as TGCGCCAGCAGCTTGAATCAGGGAGGCAACACCGGGGAGCTGTTTTTT. Looking up the rest from reference TRBV5-1 and TRBJ2-2 gives the full variable domain: KAGVTQTPRYLIKTRGQQVTLSCSPISGHRSVSWYQQTPGQGLQFLFEYFSETQRNKGNFPGRFSGRQFSNSRSEMNVSTLELGDSALYLCASSLNQGGNTGELFFGEGSRLTVL.

This clone was detected only a few times. The rearrangement links TRBV6-5 to TRBJ2-2; the match to TRBD2 covers 10 bases. With V trimmed by 6 bases and J by 4 bases, 5 bases remained unmatched. Germline V lookup: CDR1 MNHEY, CDR2 SVGAGI. The CDR3 has 15 residues. The CDR3 loop is CASRHASGSTGELFF. The CDR3 DNA is TGTGCCAGCAGACACGCTAGCGGGAGCACCGGGGAGCTGTTTTTT.

This clone was picked up one time. The rearrangement links TRBV6-5 to TRBJ1-6, with D perhaps TRBD1 (6 bases). V was clipped by 2 bases and J by 14 bases, with 10 bases between them. This CDR3 comprises 12 residues. Germline lookup yields CDR1 MNHEY and CDR2 SVGAGI. The CDR3 coding sequence is TGTGCCAGCAGTTACACAGGGTCGTCCCTCCACTTT. Encoded protein: CASSYTGSSLHF.

V is TRBV25-1 and J is TRBJ1-4, with TRBD1 as a possible D gene (6 bases). CDR3 size: 12 residues. Germline CDR1 MGHDK, CDR2 SYGVNS. Trimming took off 6 bases at V and 8 bases at J, with 10 bases between the two ends. The CDR3 DNA reads as TGTGCCAGCAGGGGGGCTCGGGAAAAACTGTTTTTT. This encodes CASRGAREKLFF.

The chain is built from TRBV27 and TRBJ2-7; 7 bases fit TRBD1. This CDR3 has 15 amino acids. The V segment lost 11 bases and the J segment 5 bases; nucleotides outside the gene matches: 18. The V gene's germline CDR1 is MNHEY and CDR2 SMNVEV (reference sequence). The CDR3 nucleotides are TGTGCCCGCCCCGGGACAGCAACTCCGGCCGACGAGCAGTACTTC. Translation gives CARPGTATPADEQYF.

The DNA for the CDR3 is TGTGCCTGGAGTCTCTCGCAGGGATACTATGGCTACACCTTC. It encodes CAWSLSQGYYGYTF. V gene TRBV30 combines with J gene TRBJ1-2, with D perhaps TRBD1 (5 bases). Per germline, CDR1 GTSNPN and CDR2 SVGIG (reference sequence). The V and J ends lost 2 bases and 3 bases respectively, with 13 bases between them. The CDR3 consists of 14 residues.

The gene calls are TRBV28 and TRBJ2-5; TRBD1 matches 10 bases. Germline CDR1 is MDHEN and CDR2 is SYDVKM. The ends lost 6 bases at V and 3 bases at J; junction bases unmatched: 7. The CDR3 is made up of 15 amino acids. The CDR3 DNA follows: TGTGCCAGCAGAGGGGCCGGGACAGGGGAAGAGACCCAGTACTTC. It yields the protein CASRGAGTGEETQYF.

This clone has just a few counts. Germline and junction disagree at one end, which may indicate a read error. The J gene is TRBJ1-1, the V gene TRBV7-6; D remains ambiguous. The CDR3 is 12 residues long. Germline lookup yields CDR1 SGHVS and CDR2 FNYEAQ. CDR3 in amino acids: CASSMRNSEAFF. CDR3 nucleotide sequence: TGTGCCAGCAGCATGCGGAACTCTGAAGCTTTCTTT.

This clone was observed a few times. The chain combines TRBV9 with TRBJ1-5; unclear D gene. Trimming pared 3 bases from V and 0 bases from J, leaving 13 bases between. CDR3 length: 16 residues. Germline CDR1 SGDLS, CDR2 YYNGEE. CDR3 nucleotide sequence: TGTGCCAGCAGCGCCGGGATAGAAAATAGCAATCAGCCCCAGCATTTT. It specifies CASSAGIENSNQPQHF.

V gene TRBV18 combines with J gene TRBJ1-1; 9 bases match TRBD1. With V trimmed by 2 bases and J by 0 bases, 4 bases remained unmatched. Looked up from germline, CDR1 is KGHSH and CDR2 is LQKENI. This CDR3 is built from 16 residues. The CDR3 sequence: CASSPGTGGMNTEAFF. CDR3 DNA: TGTGCCAGCTCACCAGGTACAGGGGGCATGAACACTGAAGCTTTCTTT. Full variable domain (remainder filled in from reference TRBV18 and TRBJ1-1): NAGVMQNPRHLVRRRGQEARLRCSPMKGHSHVYWYRQLPEEGLKFMVYLQKENIIDESGMPKERFSAEFPKEGPSILRIQQVVRGDSAAYFCASSPGTGGMNTEAFFGQGTRLTVV.

This chain links TRBV7-6 with TRBJ2-7; 8 bases align to TRBD1. V lost 4 bases and J lost 6; bases outside the gene matches: 8. The CDR3 is 14 residues long. Per germline, CDR1 SGHVS and CDR2 FNYEAQ. CDR3 in DNA: TGTGCCAGCAGCTCACAGACCGACAGGGGCGAGCAGTACTTC. Protein sequence: CASSSQTDRGEQYF.

This chain connects TRBV7-2 to TRBJ1-1; D possibly corresponds to TRBD1 (6 bases). This CDR3 spans 14 amino acids. V lost 1 base and J lost 1, with 7 bases in between. CDR1 is SGHTA, CDR2 FQGNSA, per germline. CDR3 coding DNA: TGTGCCAGCAGCTTAGTGGGGGCGAACACTGAAGCTTTCTTT. Amino acid sequence: CASSLVGANTEAFF.

The V call is TRBV29-1, the J call TRBJ2-7, with D possibly being TRBD1 (5 bases). This CDR3 is built from 13 residues. V was cut by 3 bases and J by 3 bases, with 12 bases left in between. Germline loops: CDR1 SQVTM, CDR2 ANQGSEA. The CDR3 sequence: CSVEDSQGYEQYF. CDR3 bases: TGCAGCGTTGAGGATAGCCAGGGCTACGAGCAGTACTTC.

This chain uses TRBV4-1 with TRBJ1-2, with D hard to call. The germline CDR1 and CDR2 sequences are MGHRA and YSYEKL. The CDR3 consists of 13 residues. Trimming took 1 base from V and 5 from J, leaving 8 bases between them. DNA of the CDR3: TGCGCCAGCAGCCAAGCACAGTTTTATGGCTACACCTTC. Residues: CASSQAQFYGYTF.

The chain is built from TRBV7-8 and TRBJ2-4, with D tentatively TRBD2 (6 bases). Germline V gene lookup returns CDR1 SGHVS and CDR2 FQNEAQ. CDR3 size: 16 residues. V was trimmed by 5 bases and J by 1 base, leaving 15 bases between them. CDR3 sequence: CASSAPFGGAKNIQYF. The CDR3 DNA sequence: TGTGCCAGCAGCGCGCCGTTTGGGGGGGCCAAAAACATTCAGTACTTC.

This clone was observed a handful of times. The V call is TRBV5-1, the J call TRBJ2-5; D might be TRBD1 (6 bases). The CDR3 extends over 15 amino acids. The V end was cut by 0 bases, the J end by 2 bases, with 11 bases between. Germline V gene lookup returns CDR1 SGHRS and CDR2 YFSETQ. CDR3 coding DNA: TGCGCCAGCAGCTTGGGCATAGGGGGTCAAGAGACCCAGTACTTC. Its translation: CASSLGIGGQETQYF. Full variable domain (remainder filled in from reference TRBV5-1 and TRBJ2-5): KAGVTQTPRYLIKTRGQQVTLSCSPISGHRSVSWYQQTPGQGLQFLFEYFSETQRNKGNFPGRFSGRQFSNSRSEMNVSTLELGDSALYLCASSLGIGGQETQYFGPGTRLLVL.